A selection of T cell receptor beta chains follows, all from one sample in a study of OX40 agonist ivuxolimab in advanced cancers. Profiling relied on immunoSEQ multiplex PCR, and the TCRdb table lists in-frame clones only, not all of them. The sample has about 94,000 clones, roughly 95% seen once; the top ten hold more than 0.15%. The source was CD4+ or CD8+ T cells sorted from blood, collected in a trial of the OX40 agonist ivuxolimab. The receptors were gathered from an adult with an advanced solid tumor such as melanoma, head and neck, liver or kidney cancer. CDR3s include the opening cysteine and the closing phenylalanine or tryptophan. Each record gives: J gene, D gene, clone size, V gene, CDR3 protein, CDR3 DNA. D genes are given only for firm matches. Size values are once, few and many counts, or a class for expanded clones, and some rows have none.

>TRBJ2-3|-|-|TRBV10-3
CAISAGVSTDTQYF
TGTGCCATCAGTGCGGGAGTCAGCACAGATACGCAGTATTTT
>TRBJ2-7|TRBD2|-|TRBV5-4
CASSLGGSRYEQYF
TGTGCCAGCAGCCTGGGCGGGAGTCGCTACGAGCAGTACTTC
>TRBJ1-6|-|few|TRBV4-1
CASSPGPPRTYNSPLHF
TGCGCCAGCAGCCCCGGACCCCCGAGGACCTATAATTCACCCCTCCACTTT
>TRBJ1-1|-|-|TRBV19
CASSIFHRVNTEAFF
TGTGCCAGTAGTATCTTTCACAGGGTCAACACTGAAGCTTTCTTT
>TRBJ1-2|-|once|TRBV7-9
CASSPRTDNYGYTF
TGTGCCAGCAGCCCCCGGACAGACAACTATGGCTACACCTTC
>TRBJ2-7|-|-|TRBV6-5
CASISDGYEQYF
TGTGCCAGCATTAGCGATGGCTACGAGCAGTACTTC
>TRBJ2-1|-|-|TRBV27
CASSSEVGNEQFF
TGTGCCAGCAGTTCGGAGGTGGGGAATGAGCAGTTCTTC
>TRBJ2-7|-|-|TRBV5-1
CASSFPTPGKGYEQYF
TGCGCCAGCAGCTTCCCCACTCCCGGGAAGGGCTACGAGCAGTACTTC
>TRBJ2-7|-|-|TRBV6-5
CASSSHPAGEQYF
TGTGCCAGCAGTTCCCACCCAGCAGGGGAGCAGTACTTC
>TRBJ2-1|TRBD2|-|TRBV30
CAWSVTGLAGYNEQFF
TGTGCCTGGAGTGTAACCGGACTAGCGGGCTACAATGAGCAGTTCTTC
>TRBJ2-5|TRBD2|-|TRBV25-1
CASSTPAGAGETQYF
TGTGCCAGCAGTACCCCAGCGGGGGCAGGGGAGACCCAGTACTTC
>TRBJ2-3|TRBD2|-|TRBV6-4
CASGREETDTQYF
TGTGCCAGCGGGCGGGAGGAAACAGATACGCAGTATTTT
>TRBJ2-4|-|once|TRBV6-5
CASSDIFQYF
TGTGCCAGCAGCGACATCTTTCAGTACTTC
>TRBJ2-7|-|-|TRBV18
CASSPRQSSYEQYF
TGTGCCAGCTCACCCCGGCAGAGCTCCTACGAGCAGTACTTC
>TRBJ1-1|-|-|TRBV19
CASSIKSLNTEAFF
TGTGCCAGTAGTATTAAGTCCTTGAACACTGAAGCTTTCTTT
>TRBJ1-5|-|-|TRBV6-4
CASSEGGNQPQHF
TGTGCCAGCAGTGAGGGGGGGAATCAGCCCCAGCATTTT
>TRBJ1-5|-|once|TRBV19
CASSIANQPQHF
TGTGCCAGTAGTATCGCCAATCAGCCCCAGCATTTT
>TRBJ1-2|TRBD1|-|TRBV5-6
CASSLGGQGAYGYTF
TGTGCCAGCAGCTTGGGGGGACAGGGGGCCTATGGCTACACCTTC
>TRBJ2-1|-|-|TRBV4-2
CASSQEPVGRVYNEQFF
TGTGCCAGCAGCCAAGAACCTGTCGGACGCGTTTACAATGAGCAGTTCTTC
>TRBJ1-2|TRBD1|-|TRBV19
CASATGSNYGYTF
TGTGCCAGTGCGACAGGGAGTAACTATGGCTACACCTTC
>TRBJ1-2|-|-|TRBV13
CASSPPQGGGYTF
TGTGCCAGCAGCCCCCCGCAGGGTGGCGGCTACACCTTC
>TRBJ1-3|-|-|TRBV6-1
CASTLVGNTIYF
TGTGCCAGCACCCTGGTAGGAAACACCATATATTTT
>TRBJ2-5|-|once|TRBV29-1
CSVGGQNQETQYF
TGCAGCGTCGGAGGACAGAACCAAGAGACCCAGTACTTC
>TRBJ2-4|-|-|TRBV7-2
CASSLNAVNIQYF
TGTGCCAGCAGCTTAAATGCGGTAAACATTCAGTACTTC
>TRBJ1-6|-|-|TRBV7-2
CASSLGYGRNSPLHF
TGTGCCAGCAGCTTAGGGTATGGGCGGAATTCACCCCTCCACTTT
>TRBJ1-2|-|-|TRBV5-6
CASSFSGYNGYTF
TGTGCCAGCAGCTTTTCCGGATACAATGGCTACACCTTC
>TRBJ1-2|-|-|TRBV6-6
CASSYSSFEGGYTF
TGTGCCAGCAGTTACTCAAGTTTCGAGGGAGGCTACACCTTC
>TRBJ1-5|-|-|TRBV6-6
CASSYRQANNQPQHF
TGTGCCAGCAGTTACCGGCAGGCCAACAATCAGCCCCAGCATTTT
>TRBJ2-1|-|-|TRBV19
CASSTYLGQFF
TGTGCCAGTAGTACTTATCTAGGACAGTTCTTC
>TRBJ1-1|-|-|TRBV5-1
CASSLGAGGKSTEAFF
TGCGCCAGCAGCTTGGGCGCGGGTGGGAAGAGCACTGAAGCTTTCTTT
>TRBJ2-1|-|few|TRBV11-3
CASSLDSGGTNRLYEQFF
TGTGCCAGCAGCTTAGATTCGGGCGGGACGAACCGCCTTTATGAGCAGTTCTTC
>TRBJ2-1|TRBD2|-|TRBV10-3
CAARLAGHNEQFF
TGTGCCGCCCGACTAGCGGGGCACAATGAGCAGTTCTTC
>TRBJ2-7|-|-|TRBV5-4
CASSLERSSYEQYF
TGTGCCAGCAGCTTGGAACGGAGCTCCTACGAGCAGTACTTC
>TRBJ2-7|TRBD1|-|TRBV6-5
CASRPTGQDHEQYF
TGTGCCAGCAGACCGACGGGACAGGACCACGAGCAGTACTTC
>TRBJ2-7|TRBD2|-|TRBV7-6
CASSLATSGSGEQYF
TGTGCCAGCAGCTTGGCCACTAGCGGGAGCGGCGAGCAGTACTTC
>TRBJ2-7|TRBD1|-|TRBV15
CATSREWTGTYEQYF
TGTGCCACCAGCAGAGAGTGGACAGGGACCTACGAGCAGTACTTC
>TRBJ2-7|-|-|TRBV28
CASSLRGPYEQYF
TGTGCCAGCAGTTTAAGAGGCCCCTACGAGCAGTACTTC
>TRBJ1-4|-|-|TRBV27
CASSPGLLGAATNEKLFF
TGTGCCAGCAGTCCGGGACTCCTGGGGGCTGCAACTAATGAAAAACTGTTTTTT
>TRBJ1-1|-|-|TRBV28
CASSLVSRDRNTEAFF
TGTGCCAGCAGTTTGGTCTCGCGCGACAGGAACACTGAAGCTTTCTTT
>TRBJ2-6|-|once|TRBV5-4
CASTRLGQFSGANVLTF
TGTGCCAGCACCAGGCTCGGACAGTTCTCTGGGGCCAACGTCCTGACTTTC
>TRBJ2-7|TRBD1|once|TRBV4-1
CASSQPGGTYEQYF
TGCGCCAGCAGCCAACCAGGGGGTACCTACGAGCAGTACTTC
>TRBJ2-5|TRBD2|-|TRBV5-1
CASSLAVAGGLETQYF
TGCGCCAGCAGCTTGGCTGTAGCGGGAGGGTTGGAGACCCAGTACTTC
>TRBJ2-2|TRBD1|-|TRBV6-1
CASRGTGAGELFF
TGTGCCAGCAGGGGTACAGGGGCCGGGGAGCTGTTTTTT
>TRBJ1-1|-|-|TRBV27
CASSLHRLNTEAFF
TGTGCCAGCAGTCTTCACCGGCTGAACACTGAAGCTTTCTTT
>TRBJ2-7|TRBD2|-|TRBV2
CASSQTSESPYEQYF
TGTGCCAGCAGTCAGACTAGCGAGTCACCCTACGAGCAGTACTTC
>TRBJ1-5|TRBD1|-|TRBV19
CASNRGQPNSNQPQHF
TGTGCCAGTAATCGGGGACAGCCTAATAGCAATCAGCCCCAGCATTTT
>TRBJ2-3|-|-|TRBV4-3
CASSQEAGGRDTQYF
TGCGCCAGCAGCCAAGAAGCCGGGGGCAGAGATACGCAGTATTTT
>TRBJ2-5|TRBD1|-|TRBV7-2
CASSLDRVKETQYF
TGTGCCAGCAGCCTTGACAGGGTAAAAGAGACCCAGTACTTC
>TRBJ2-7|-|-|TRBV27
CASSPTGEQYF
TGTGCCAGCAGTCCGACCGGCGAGCAGTACTTC
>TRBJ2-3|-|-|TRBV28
CASKAESPSTDTQYF
TGTGCCAGCAAGGCGGAGAGTCCTAGCACAGATACGCAGTATTTT
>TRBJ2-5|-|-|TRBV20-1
CSAAVVGTQYF
TGCAGTGCTGCGGTAGTGGGGACCCAGTACTTC
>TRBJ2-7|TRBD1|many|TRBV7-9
CASSQARTGNTYEQYF
TGTGCCAGCAGCCAAGCCCGGACAGGGAATACGTACGAGCAGTACTTC
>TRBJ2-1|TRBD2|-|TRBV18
CASSPLLAGGYNEQFF
TGTGCCAGCTCACCGCTTCTAGCGGGGGGCTACAATGAGCAGTTCTTC
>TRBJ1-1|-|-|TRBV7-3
CASSKMGNTEAFF
TGTGCCAGCAGCAAAATGGGAAACACTGAAGCTTTCTTT
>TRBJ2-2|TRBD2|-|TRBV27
CASSWTSNTGELFF
TGTGCCAGCAGCTGGACTAGCAACACCGGGGAGCTGTTTTTT
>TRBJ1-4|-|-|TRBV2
CASTYNEKLFF
TGTGCCAGCACCTATAATGAAAAACTGTTTTTT
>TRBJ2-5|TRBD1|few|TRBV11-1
CASSTGTGSKTQYF
TGTGCCAGCAGCACGGGGACAGGGTCGAAGACCCAGTACTTC
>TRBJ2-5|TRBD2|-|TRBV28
CASSSLGSGRGTQYF
TGTGCCAGCAGTTCCTTGGGTAGCGGGAGGGGGACCCAGTACTTC
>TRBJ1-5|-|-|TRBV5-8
CASSLALDQPQHF
TGTGCCAGCAGCTTGGCCTTAGATCAGCCCCAGCATTTT